The clone carrying this T cell receptor (beta chain) was picked up one time. This entry comes from a study of T cell changes during pregnancy in multiple sclerosis. Some clones are missing from TCRdb's copy, which holds only in-frame ones; the method was immunoSEQ multiplex PCR. The sample has 32,000 or so clones, roughly nine tenths seen once. This CDR3 region has 15 residues. V lost 2 bases, J lost 7 bases, and 4 bases stayed unmatched. In germline, CDR1 is SEHNR, CDR2 FQNEAQ (reference sequence). The chain is built from TRBV7-9 and TRBJ1-6; 8 nucleotides match TRBD1. The sample consisted of CD4+ T cells from peripheral blood mononuclear cells, taken in the third trimester of pregnancy. The sequence was collected from a female donor in good health, enrolled as a control in a pregnancy study. The CDR3 region is CASSLSRQGNSPLHF. In DNA form, the CDR3 reads TGTGCCAGCAGCTTAAGCCGACAGGGGAATTCACCCCTCCACTTT.